What follows are 30 T cell receptor beta chains derived from one specimen sequenced in a study of ipilimumab plus nivolumab after autologous stem cell transplantation. Libraries were prepared by immunoSEQ multiplex PCR; TCRdb keeps only in-frame clonotypes and omits some of them. The data show fewer than 95,000 clones, 83% seen once. Sequenced material: PBMCs, taken in a trial of ipilimumab plus nivolumab as post-transplant consolidation. The source of these receptors is a male donor with diffuse large B-cell lymphoma.

The J gene is TRBJ1-5, the V gene TRBV27; perhaps TRBD1 as D (5 bases). Germline values: CDR1 MNHEY, CDR2 SMNVEV (reference sequence). V lost 6 bases, J lost 0 bases, and 24 bases lay in between. CDR3 length equals 19 residues. The CDR3 loop reads CASRGGSGAGFYSNQPQHF. CDR3 DNA: TGTGCCAGCAGGGGGGGGAGTGGGGCCGGATTCTATAGCAATCAGCCCCAGCATTTT.

This chain joins TRBV9 and TRBJ2-3; 9 bases map to TRBD2. This CDR3 has 16 amino acids. Germline CDR1 reads SGDLS; CDR2 reads YYNGEE. The ends lost 3 bases at V and 2 bases at J; junction bases unmatched: 7. CDR3 region: CASSAVAGATTDTQYF. The CDR3 nucleotides read TGTGCCAGCAGCGCCGTAGCGGGGGCGACCACAGATACGCAGTATTTT. Full variable domain (outside the CDR3, taken from reference TRBV9 and TRBJ2-3): DSGVTQTPKHLITATGQRVTLRCSPRSGDLSVYWYQQSLDQGLQFLIQYYNGEERAKGNILERFSAQQFPDLHSELNLSSLELGDSALYFCASSAVAGATTDTQYFGPGTRLTVL.

The chain has TRBV7-9 and TRBJ2-7; D may be TRBD2 (6 bases). The CDR3 has 13 amino acids. The ends were cut back, 1 base at V and 7 bases at J, with 11 bases in the middle. Germline CDR1 and CDR2: SEHNR and FQNEAQ (reference sequence). The CDR3 sequence is CASSLGARGEQYF. CDR3 nucleotides: TGTGCCAGCAGCTTAGGGGCTCGGGGGGAGCAGTACTTC.

Points on this clone: This same CDR3 is encoded by further DNA sequences in the sample. The genes are TRBV9 and TRBJ2-1; tentatively, D is TRBD2 (7 bases). The ends were cut back, 0 bases at V and 4 bases at J, with 17 bases in the middle. CDR3 length equals 17 residues. Germline V gene sequence: CDR1 SGDLS, CDR2 YYNGEE. CDR3 DNA: TGTGCCAGCAGCGTAGGGGGGGGCGGGGTGGCGTACAATGAGCAGTTCTTC. It specifies CASSVGGGGVAYNEQFF.

The chain carries TRBV6-5 and TRBJ1-6, with unresolved D. Trimming cost V 9 bases and J 3 bases, with 15 bases left between them. CDR1 is MNHEY and CDR2 is SVGAGI in the germline V gene. This CDR3 comprises 15 residues. Here the CDR3 reads CARPHTGLYNSPLHF. The CDR3 DNA follows: TGTGCCAGGCCACACACGGGTCTCTATAATTCACCCCTCCACTTT.

The chain combines TRBV6-1 with TRBJ1-2; 7 bases map to TRBD1. The germline V gene has CDR1 MNHNS and CDR2 SASEGT. V lost 2 bases and J lost 1; bases outside the gene matches: 10. This CDR3 comprises 17 residues. CDR3 DNA sequence: TGTGCCAGCAGTGAAAATGTGGGGAGGGGGCGTAACTATGGCTACACCTTC. It encodes CASSENVGRGRNYGYTF.

The sample holds many counts of this clone. The genes are TRBV6-1 and TRBJ1-4, with 11 positions matching TRBD1. This CDR3 has 14 amino acids. V shed 5 bases, J shed 7 bases, and the junction held 3 bases outside the gene matches. Germline V gene sequence: CDR1 MNHNS, CDR2 SASEGT. The CDR3 here is CASSKGQGGEKLFF. In nucleotides, the CDR3 is TGTGCCAGCAGTAAGGGACAGGGGGGTGAAAAACTGTTTTTT.

V usage is TRBV12-5 and J usage is TRBJ2-5; the D gene is possibly TRBD1 (6 bases). The CDR3 loop spans 13 amino acids. The germline V gene has CDR1 LGHNT and CDR2 FRNRAP. The V end was cut by 6 bases, the J end by 2 bases, with 10 bases between. The CDR3 is CASGRGQQETQYF. CDR3 DNA sequence: TGTGCTAGTGGACGAGGACAGCAAGAGACCCAGTACTTC.

The chain carries TRBV9 and TRBJ2-7; the D gene could be TRBD1 or TRBD2 (7 bases each). The CDR3 extends over 15 amino acids. Germline CDR1 reads SGDLS; CDR2 reads YYNGEE. V was cut by 2 bases and J by 4 bases, with 16 bases left in between. The CDR3 sequence is CASSVAAGGGYEQYF. Here the CDR3 DNA reads TGTGCCAGCAGCGTTGCTGCAGGGGGGGGTTACGAGCAGTACTTC.

The V gene is TRBV19, the J gene TRBJ2-7; 7 positions agree with TRBD2. CDR1 is LNHDA, CDR2 SQIVND, per germline (reference sequence). Germline trimming cut 5 bases from V and 2 bases from J; bases unmatched to any gene: 12. The CDR3 sequence is 16 residues long. CDR3 amino acids: CASSLNPLGGTYEQYF. The CDR3 DNA is TGTGCCAGTAGTTTAAATCCCCTGGGGGGGACCTACGAGCAGTACTTC. The full variable domain, completed using reference TRBV19 and TRBJ2-7, is DGGITQSPKYLFRKEGQNVTLSCEQNLNHDAMYWYRQDPGQGLRLIYYSQIVNDFQKGDIAEGYSVSREKKESFPLTVTSAQKNPTAFYLCASSLNPLGGTYEQYFGPGTRLTVT.

J is TRBJ2-1 and V is TRBV27, with D maybe TRBD2 (5 bases). The germline gives CDR1 MNHEY, CDR2 SMNVEV (reference sequence). V shed 4 bases and J shed 0 bases, with 13 bases lying between them. This CDR3 region has 16 residues. The CDR3 loop reads CASSSIAFSSYNEQFF. The CDR3 bases are TGTGCCAGCAGTTCCATAGCGTTTAGCTCCTACAATGAGCAGTTCTTC.

The chain recombines TRBV19 with TRBJ2-4; D remains ambiguous. Trimming pared 5 bases from V and 2 bases from J, leaving 19 bases between. Looked up from germline, CDR1 is LNHDA and CDR2 is SQIVND (reference sequence). This CDR3 contains 17 residues. The CDR3 region is CASSPQSQATPKNIQYF. In DNA form, the CDR3 reads TGTGCCAGTAGTCCCCAGTCTCAGGCCACCCCCAAAAACATTCAGTACTTC. Together with reference TRBV19 and TRBJ2-4, the CDR3 gives the full variable domain: DGGITQSPKYLFRKEGQNVTLSCEQNLNHDAMYWYRQDPGQGLRLIYYSQIVNDFQKGDIAEGYSVSREKKESFPLTVTSAQKNPTAFYLCASSPQSQATPKNIQYFGAGTRLSVL.

V usage is TRBV5-4 and J usage is TRBJ1-2; possibly TRBD1 for D (5 bases). This CDR3 spans 13 amino acids. V lost 7 bases and J 6 bases, leaving 16 bases between the germline ends. CDR1 is SGHNT, CDR2 YYREEE, per germline (reference sequence). The CDR3 here is CASWEAGIHGYTF. Here the CDR3 DNA reads TGTGCCAGCTGGGAGGCAGGGATCCATGGCTACACCTTC.

V and J are TRBV19 and TRBJ2-5; 9 nucleotides line up with TRBD2. The J segment lost 2 bases and the V segment lost 5 bases, leaving 3 bases of the junction unmatched. Germline V lookup: CDR1 LNHDA, CDR2 SQIVND (reference sequence). The CDR3 has 14 residues. The DNA of the CDR3 is TGTGCCAGTAGTCCAGCGGGGGGTCAAGAGACCCAGTACTTC. Encoded protein: CASSPAGGQETQYF. Complete variable domain (other parts from reference TRBV19 and TRBJ2-5): DGGITQSPKYLFRKEGQNVTLSCEQNLNHDAMYWYRQDPGQGLRLIYYSQIVNDFQKGDIAEGYSVSREKKESFPLTVTSAQKNPTAFYLCASSPAGGQETQYFGPGTRLLVL.

The chain links TRBV28 to TRBJ1-2; D is uncertain. CDR3 size: 12 residues. Trimming left V 5 bases short and J 0 bases short, with 4 bases between. Germline loops: CDR1 MDHEN, CDR2 SYDVKM. The CDR3 sequence: CASSPANYGYTF. Written as DNA, the CDR3 is TGTGCCAGCAGTCCAGCTAACTATGGCTACACCTTC.

As for this clone: Compared with germline, one end of the junction differs, possibly owing to a read error. The chain is built from TRBV5-5 and TRBJ2-7, with D hard to call. CDR3 length equals 11 residues. Germline V gene lookup returns CDR1 SGHKS and CDR2 YYEKEE (reference sequence). CDR3 DNA: TGTGCCAGCAGCTTGGAAGTTGGGGAAGCGTTC. As protein: CASSLEVGEAF.

CDR3 in amino acids: CASGYGQGAQAWYGYTF. The CDR3 DNA is TGTGCTAGTGGTTACGGACAGGGGGCCCAAGCATGGTATGGCTACACCTTC. The chain employs TRBV12-5 and TRBJ1-2; 11 nucleotides agree with TRBD1. The germline CDR1 and CDR2 sequences are LGHNT and FRNRAP. The V and J ends lost 4 bases and 5 bases, in that order; junction bases with no gene match: 12. The CDR3 is made up of 17 amino acids.

This clone occurred a few times. This chain joins TRBV2 and TRBJ2-1; no firm D call. The CDR3 has 13 amino acids. The V and J ends lost 8 bases and 3 bases respectively, with 11 bases between them. CDR1 and CDR2 from the germline V gene are SNHLY and FYNNEI. The CDR3 loop is CASRSRIYNEQFF. CDR3 DNA: TGTGCCAGCCGGAGCAGAATCTACAATGAGCAGTTCTTC.

This chain links TRBV21-1 with TRBJ2-3; TRBD1 is the table's D call, not checked against the DNA. TRBV21-1 constitutes a pseudogene. The CDR3 consists of 14 residues. The CDR3 region is CASSGWGQADTQYF. CDR3 bases: TGTGCCAGCAGCGGTTGGGGGCAGGCAGATACGCAGTATTTT.

The table lists this clone with a few counts. The chain has TRBV2 and TRBJ2-2; 7 positions match TRBD1. Looked up from germline, CDR1 is SNHLY and CDR2 is FYNNEI. The CDR3 is 14 residues long. Trimming removed 7 bases from V and 1 base from J; junction bases left unmatched: 3. Written as DNA, the CDR3 is TGTGCCAGCATGACAGGGATGAACACCGGGGAGCTGTTTTTT. Amino acid sequence: CASMTGMNTGELFF.

The chain couples TRBV5-4 to TRBJ2-7, with TRBD2 matching over 7 bases. CDR1 SGHNT and CDR2 YYREEE come from the germline V gene (reference sequence). With 5 bases clipped from V and 1 base from J, the junction kept 9 bases outside the gene matches. CDR3 length equals 15 residues. Written as DNA, the CDR3 is TGTGCCAGCAGTCCTAGCGGTATAAATTCCTACGAGCAGTACTTC. It specifies CASSPSGINSYEQYF.

The rearrangement links TRBV7-9 to TRBJ2-7; no clear D. The CDR3 extends over 15 amino acids. V lost 5 bases to trimming and J lost 0 bases, with 14 bases between them. Germline V gene lookup returns CDR1 SEHNR and CDR2 FQNEAQ (reference sequence). The CDR3 DNA reads TGTGCCAGCAGCCCAACCGGGTCCTCCTCCTACGAGCAGTACTTC. This sequence encodes CASSPTGSSSYEQYF.

The chain employs TRBV5-1 and TRBJ2-3; D unresolved. Trimming removed 0 bases at V and 1 base at J, with 3 bases between. Germline loops: CDR1 SGHRS, CDR2 YFSETQ. This CDR3 region has 13 residues. The CDR3 bases are TGCGCCAGCAGCTTGGAGGGCACAGATACGCAGTATTTT. Protein: CASSLEGTDTQYF.

The V and J genes are TRBV7-2 and TRBJ2-5; TRBD2 might be the D (5 bases). CDR3 length: 12 residues. The V and J ends lost 2 bases and 5 bases respectively, with 6 bases between them. Germline V gives CDR1 SGHTA, CDR2 FQGNSA. This CDR3 is CASSLSGETQYF. Written as DNA, the CDR3 is TGTGCCAGCAGCTTATCGGGGGAGACCCAGTACTTC.

The gene calls are TRBV14 and TRBJ2-2, with D unclear. The CDR3 totals 14 residues. V lost 1 base to trimming and J lost 6 bases, with 9 bases between them. Germline-derived CDR1 and CDR2 are SGHDN and FVKESK. The CDR3 DNA reads as TGTGCCAGCAGCCAAGCCCTCGTACCCGGGGAGCTGTTTTTT. The encoded protein is CASSQALVPGELFF.

The rearrangement joins TRBV5-1 to TRBJ2-1, with 10 positions matching TRBD1. The V gene end was trimmed by 5 bases and the J gene end by 7 bases; junction bases not matched to a gene: 9. CDR1 and CDR2 from the germline V gene are SGHRS and YFSETQ. The CDR3 runs to 15 residues. CDR3 DNA: TGCGCCAGCAGTGGGGGGACAGGGGAAATGAATGAGCAGTTCTTC. This encodes CASSGGTGEMNEQFF.

The rearrangement links TRBV6-6 to TRBJ1-4; D is perhaps TRBD1 (5 bases). The CDR3 runs 15 residues. Trimming stripped 7 bases from V and 8 bases from J, with 20 bases between. The germline CDR1 and CDR2 sequences are MNHNY and SVGAGI (reference sequence). The CDR3 loop is CASTITGPPGEKLFF. The CDR3, as DNA: TGTGCCAGCACCATTACGGGGCCTCCCGGGGAAAAACTGTTTTTT.

This chain links TRBV4-1 with TRBJ2-3; no firm D call. Germline CDR1 and CDR2: MGHRA and YSYEKL. V was cut by 0 bases and J by 2 bases, with 12 bases left in between. This CDR3 is built from 16 residues. CDR3 nucleotides: TGCGCCAGCAGCCAAGATTCAGCGCCGGTCACAGATACGCAGTATTTT. Translating gives CASSQDSAPVTDTQYF.

The V and J genes are TRBV19 and TRBJ1-5, with 9 nucleotides matching TRBD1. J gave up 5 bases and V 5 bases, and 10 bases lay outside the gene matches. The CDR3 contains 16 residues. Per the germline V gene, CDR1 is LNHDA and CDR2 is SQIVND (reference sequence). CDR3 bases: TGTGCCAGTAGTGTGGGGGACAGGGTGTCGCATCAGCCCCAGCATTTT. It specifies CASSVGDRVSHQPQHF.

This clone has more than one count but fewer than ten. This chain links TRBV14 with TRBJ1-2, with a possible D match to TRBD1 (6 bases). The CDR3 contains 16 residues. V lost 4 bases and J 10 bases, leaving 25 bases between the germline ends. Germline CDR1 and CDR2: SGHDN and FVKESK. This chain's CDR3 is CASSPILRITGIDYTF. The CDR3 DNA reads TGTGCCAGCAGCCCTATCCTTCGGATAACAGGGATTGACTACACCTTC.